The source of this TCR beta chain is a study of cytomegalovirus exposure and HLA in healthy donors. The PCR was carried out with 60 Vbeta primers and 13 Jbeta primers. TCRdb's copy holds only in-frame clones and misses some; the assay was immunoSEQ multiplex PCR. Among under 150,000 clones, approximately 77% were seen once, and the ten largest hold approximately 0.86%. Whole-study results and caveats: Previously analyzed data showed that most TCR beta V segments were productive at a frequency of about 87% or about 30%.

Trimming shortened V by 2 bases and J by 8 bases, and 15 bases separated the two germline ends. The germline V gene has CDR1 MDHEN and CDR2 SYDVKM. The CDR3 has 14 amino acids. To note about this clone: What it binds is unknown.

The clonotype originates from a woman aged 55-75 years in good health and CMV-seronegative. Sequencing input: PBMCs. The chain carries TRBV28 and TRBJ1-2; D is unclear. CDR3 region: CASSLQDKAGGYTF. The CDR3 DNA is TGTGCCAGCAGTTTACAGGATAAAGCTGGGGGCTACACCTTC.